One sample yielded the 21 T cell receptor beta chains listed below, sequenced in a study of T cell changes during pregnancy in multiple sclerosis. This table comes from immunoSEQ multiplex PCR, and its TCRdb copy is limited to in-frame clones, with some not included. The table records about 49,000 clones, nearly 95% of them present only once. The sequencing here drew on peripheral blood, taken after pregnancy. The receptors here all came from a female donor with multiple sclerosis, enrolled in a pregnancy study.

V usage is TRBV2 and J usage is TRBJ2-7, with 7 positions matching TRBD1. CDR1 is SNHLY and CDR2 is FYNNEI in the germline V gene. Losses at the gene ends were 4 bases for V and 12 bases for J; bases not matched to a gene: 12. This CDR3 spans 13 amino acids. DNA of the CDR3: TGTGCCAGCAGTGCGGGGACAGCGCTCTTGGGGTACTTC. The encoded protein is CASSAGTALLGYF.

The rearrangement links TRBV4-2 to TRBJ2-2; 12 nucleotides line up with TRBD2. This CDR3 spans 14 amino acids. V shed 6 bases, J shed 5 bases, and the junction held 1 base outside the gene matches. Germline CDR1 LGHNA, CDR2 YNFKEQ. CDR3 in amino acids: CASRLAGGTGELFF. CDR3 DNA: TGTGCCAGCAGACTAGCGGGGGGTACCGGGGAGCTGTTTTTT.

This chain connects TRBV5-8 to TRBJ2-1; D not certain. CDR1 and CDR2 from the germline V gene are SGHTS and YDEGEE. The CDR3 runs to 15 residues. V dropped 6 bases and J dropped 0 bases, with 13 bases sitting between them. This CDR3 is CASIHVLFSYNEQFF. The CDR3 nucleotides read TGTGCCAGCATCCACGTACTCTTCTCCTACAATGAGCAGTTCTTC.

The chain is built from TRBV2 and TRBJ1-4; 9 bases align to TRBD1. The CDR3 is made up of 17 amino acids. The germline V gene has CDR1 SNHLY and CDR2 FYNNEI. After removal of 4 bases from V and 7 bases from J, the junction contained 13 bases not matched to a gene. Here the CDR3 reads CASSVAPLGQGSEKLFF. The CDR3 nucleotides read TGTGCCAGCAGTGTGGCACCCCTGGGACAGGGAAGTGAAAAACTGTTTTTT.

The chain combines TRBV11-2 with TRBJ2-1; 7 positions agree with TRBD2. CDR3 size: 16 residues. Germline V CDR1 and CDR2: SGHAT, FQNNGV. With V trimmed by 3 bases and J by 7 bases, 12 bases remained unmatched. The DNA for the CDR3 is TGTGCCAGCAGCTTTTACCTGGGGGACTACAAGAATGAGCAGTTCTTC. Residues: CASSFYLGDYKNEQFF.

The rearrangement uses TRBV6-6 and TRBJ2-1; D unresolved. V dropped 5 bases and J dropped 4 bases, with 6 bases sitting between them. CDR1 MNHNY and CDR2 SVGAGI come from the germline V gene (reference sequence). The CDR3 has 12 amino acids. The chain's CDR3 is CASSHNYNEQFF. In nucleotides, the CDR3 is TGTGCCAGCAGTCACAATTACAATGAGCAGTTCTTC.

The V gene is TRBV18, the J gene TRBJ2-7, with TRBD1 as a possible D gene (6 bases). The germline gives CDR1 KGHSH, CDR2 LQKENI. The V gene lost 2 bases and the J gene lost 0 bases, with 14 bases spanning the gap. This CDR3 is built from 16 residues. CDR3 region: CASSPSGTRGSYEQYF. DNA of the CDR3: TGTGCCAGCTCACCATCCGGGACACGGGGCTCCTACGAGCAGTACTTC. Filled out from reference TRBV18 and TRBJ2-7, the complete variable domain reads NAGVMQNPRHLVRRRGQEARLRCSPMKGHSHVYWYRQLPEEGLKFMVYLQKENIIDESGMPKERFSAEFPKEGPSILRIQQVVRGDSAAYFCASSPSGTRGSYEQYFGPGTRLTVT.

This clone was picked up a small number of times. The chain uses TRBV5-1 and TRBJ2-3, with 7 bases lining up with TRBD2. The CDR3 has 15 amino acids. Trimming took 0 bases from V and 1 from J; bases not matched to a gene: 2. Germline V gives CDR1 SGHRS, CDR2 YFSETQ. This CDR3 reads CASSLGGRGTDTQYF. Written as DNA, the CDR3 is TGCGCCAGCAGCTTGGGGGGGAGGGGCACAGATACGCAGTATTTT.

The chain couples TRBV7-2 to TRBJ2-7; D is possibly TRBD2 (6 bases). This CDR3 comprises 14 residues. The V gene's germline CDR1 is SGHTA and CDR2 FQGNSA. The germline V and J ends were trimmed by 5 bases and 5 bases, with 16 bases remaining between them. CDR3 in amino acids: CASSGDLPRDEQYF. CDR3 nucleotide sequence: TGTGCCAGCAGCGGGGACTTGCCTCGGGACGAGCAGTACTTC. Supplemented by reference TRBV7-2 and TRBJ2-7, the full variable domain reads GAGVSQSPSNKVTEKGKDVELRCDPISGHTALYWYRQSLGQGLEFLIYFQGNSAPDKSGLPSDRFSAERTGGSVSTLTIQRTQQEDSAVYLCASSGDLPRDEQYFGPGTRLTVT.

The V call is TRBV6-6, the J call TRBJ1-1; no clear D. Germline V gives CDR1 MNHNY, CDR2 SVGAGI (reference sequence). The germline V and J ends were trimmed by 5 bases and 1 base, with 14 bases remaining between them. The CDR3 totals 15 residues. CDR3 in amino acids: CASSPPVQENTEAFF. The CDR3 nucleotides are TGTGCCAGCAGTCCTCCAGTACAAGAGAACACTGAAGCTTTCTTT.

The rearrangement joins TRBV6-1 to TRBJ1-5; tentative D call: TRBD1 (5 bases). V was shortened by 4 bases and J by 3 bases, with 10 bases between the two germline ends. The CDR3 sequence is 14 residues long. Germline lookup yields CDR1 MNHNS and CDR2 SASEGT. The CDR3 loop reads CASSARDFNQPQHF. CDR3 bases: TGTGCCAGCAGTGCCAGGGATTTCAATCAGCCCCAGCATTTT.

This clone was detected only once. This chain links TRBV6-6 with TRBJ1-6, with D uncertain. The CDR3 sequence is 14 residues long. Germline lookup yields CDR1 MNHNY and CDR2 SVGAGI (reference sequence). V was clipped by 6 bases and J by 11 bases, with 17 bases between them. CDR3 protein: CASSPPGDPAPLHF. CDR3 DNA sequence: TGTGCCAGCAGCCCCCCCGGAGATCCCGCACCCCTCCACTTT.

This chain joins TRBV14 and TRBJ1-4; D call uncertain. From germline, CDR1 is SGHDN and CDR2 FVKESK. This CDR3 contains 15 residues. V shed 0 bases and J shed 4 bases, with 9 bases lying between them. CDR3 amino acids: CASSQDLGFNEKLFF. CDR3 in DNA: TGTGCCAGCAGCCAAGATCTCGGTTTTAATGAAAAACTGTTTTTT.

The chain uses TRBV29-1 and TRBJ1-5; a possible D gene is TRBD1 (5 bases). The CDR3 length is 12 residues. Looked up from germline, CDR1 is SQVTM and CDR2 is ANQGSEA. The V gene lost 4 bases and the J gene lost 3 bases, with 7 bases spanning the gap. The DNA for the CDR3 is TGCAGCGTTGGACAGCTCAATCAGCCCCAGCATTTT. This codes for CSVGQLNQPQHF.

J is TRBJ2-1 and V is TRBV7-9; 7 bases line up with TRBD2. V lost 3 bases and J lost 4; bases outside the gene matches: 6. The CDR3 covers 15 residues. The V gene's germline CDR1 is SEHNR and CDR2 FQNEAQ (reference sequence). The CDR3 nucleotides are TGTGCCAGCAGCTTTCGGGGGGTCACGTACAATGAGCAGTTCTTC. Protein sequence: CASSFRGVTYNEQFF.

This sequence joins TRBV5-5 and TRBJ1-1; TRBD1 might be the D (5 bases). The CDR3 loop spans 16 amino acids. V was clipped by 4 bases and J by 3 bases, with 19 bases between them. Germline CDR1 and CDR2: SGHKS and YYEKEE (reference sequence). The CDR3 sequence: CASSPNTEGGDTEAFF. CDR3 DNA: TGTGCCAGCAGCCCAAACACCGAGGGAGGGGACACTGAAGCTTTCTTT.

This chain links TRBV7-7 with TRBJ1-1; D uncertain. Trimming took 5 bases from V and 5 from J, leaving 12 bases between them. The germline V gene encodes CDR1 SSHAT and CDR2 FNYEAQ (reference sequence). This CDR3 is built from 13 residues. The DNA for the CDR3 is TGTGCCAGCAGCCTTCTCCGGGAAACTGAAGCTTTCTTT. Protein product: CASSLLRETEAFF.

The chain links TRBV7-3 to TRBJ2-1; 9 bases line up with TRBD2. The J segment lost 1 base and the V segment lost 3 bases, leaving 4 bases of the junction unmatched. The CDR3 has 16 residues. Germline V CDR1 and CDR2: SGHTA, FQGTGA. The DNA of the CDR3 is TGTGCCAGCAGCTTGAAGGCGGGGGGGTCCTACAATGAGCAGTTCTTC. Encoded protein: CASSLKAGGSYNEQFF.

This sequence joins TRBV6-6 and TRBJ2-7; maybe TRBD2 (6 bases). CDR3 length: 12 amino acids. The V end was cut by 7 bases, the J end by 2 bases, with 9 bases between. Germline values: CDR1 MNHNY, CDR2 SVGAGI (reference sequence). CDR3 sequence reads: CASTEGTYEQYF. DNA for the CDR3: TGTGCCAGCACGGAGGGAACCTACGAGCAGTACTTC.

This clone has a count of ten or more. The chain has TRBV13 and TRBJ1-1; D remains unclear. V was clipped by 6 bases and J by 1 base, with 18 bases between them. Germline V gives CDR1 PRHDT, CDR2 FYEKMQ (reference sequence). This CDR3 is built from 16 residues. CDR3 sequence (DNA): TGTGCCAGCAGTCAACGGACTGTAAATCAGAACACTGAAGCTTTCTTT. This translates into CASSQRTVNQNTEAFF.

The chain is built from TRBV5-1 and TRBJ2-7; 9 nucleotides align to TRBD2. Germline V lookup: CDR1 SGHRS, CDR2 YFSETQ. The CDR3 is 17 amino acids. The junction had 11 bases not matched to a gene; V was cut back by 4 bases and J by 0 bases. This chain's CDR3 is CASSVATSGLRSYEQYF. The CDR3, as DNA: TGCGCCAGCAGCGTGGCCACTAGCGGGCTCCGCTCCTACGAGCAGTACTTC.